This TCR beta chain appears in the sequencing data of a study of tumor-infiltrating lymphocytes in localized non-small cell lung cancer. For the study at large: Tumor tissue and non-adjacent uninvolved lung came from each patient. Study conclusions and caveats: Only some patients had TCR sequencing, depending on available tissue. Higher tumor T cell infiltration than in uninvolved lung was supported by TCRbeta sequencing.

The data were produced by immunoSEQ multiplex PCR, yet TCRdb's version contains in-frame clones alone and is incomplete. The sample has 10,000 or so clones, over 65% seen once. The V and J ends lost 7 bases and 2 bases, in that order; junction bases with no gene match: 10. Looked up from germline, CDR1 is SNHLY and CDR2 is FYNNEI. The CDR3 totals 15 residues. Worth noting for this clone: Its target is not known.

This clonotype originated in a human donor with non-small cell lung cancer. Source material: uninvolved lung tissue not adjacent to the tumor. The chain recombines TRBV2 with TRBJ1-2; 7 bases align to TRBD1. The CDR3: CASIPGRQGNYGYTF. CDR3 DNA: TGTGCCAGCATCCCCGGACGACAGGGCAACTATGGCTACACCTTC. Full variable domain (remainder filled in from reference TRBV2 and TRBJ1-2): EPEVTQTPSHQVTQMGQEVILRCVPISNHLYFYWYRQILGQKVEFLVSFYNNEISEKSEIFDDQFSVERPDGSNFTLKIRSTKLEDSAMYFCASIPGRQGNYGYTFGSGTRLTVV.